This TCR beta chain was identified in a study of beta chain features in type 1 diabetes. General study points: In all four CD4+ subsets, TCRB CDR3 length was significantly, moderately reduced in type 1 diabetes.

This clone was seen a few times. Its antigen is as yet unknown. Isolated RNA was reverse transcribed in full, so expressed TCRB transcripts were sequenced. This table comes from immunoSEQ multiplex PCR, and its TCRdb copy is limited to in-frame clones, with some not included. The table has about 160,000 clones, around 8% seen once; the top ten hold approximately 0.87%. The CDR3 loop spans 15 amino acids. In germline, CDR1 is MNHEY, CDR2 SVGAGI. This clonotype was obtained from a middle-aged woman with type 1 diabetes. The chain links TRBV6-5 to TRBJ2-5, with TRBD1 identical over 9 bases. The DNA end is a closer match to TRBJ2-7, so the J assignment may be wrong. Material: central memory CD4+ T cells from blood. Written as DNA, the CDR3 is TGTGCCAGCAGCCGGGAAACCGGGACAGGGCTCGAGCAGTACTTC. Amino acids: CASSRETGTGLEQYF.